Following are 20 T cell receptor beta chains from one sample sequenced in a study of blood T cells in healthy people across ages (dated by TCRdb to between 2014 and 2016). Library method: 5' RACE. Sequencer: Illumina HiSeq 2500. A second PCR of roughly 7 to 12 cycles was run with a J-beta primer mix and a sample-barcoded 5' primer. TCRdb itself trimmed the public reads at Q25 with fastp, ran MiXCR and retained productive beta chains. One record per CDR3 amino acid sequence lists the most common genes and DNA. Across this sample there are 650,000 to 800,000 distinct CDR3 sequences, with approximately 48% seen only once. Nearly 20% of the sample lies in the top ten. The source material was blood. The receptors were gathered from a man aged 60 to 69 in good health.

This clonotype showed up just a few times. The V and J genes are TRBV7-2 and TRBJ2-3, with D unclear. The CDR3 spans 17 residues. Germline V lookup: CDR1 SGHTA, CDR2 FQGNSA. V shed 5 bases and J shed 1 base, with 19 bases lying between them. The CDR3 DNA reads as TGTGCCAGCAGCAGGGCCCTACCCATTTATGGCACAGATACGCAGTATTTT. Translation: CASSRALPIYGTDTQYF.

The chain recombines TRBV7-2 with TRBJ1-4; no clear D. V was shortened by 4 bases and J by 7 bases, with 10 bases between the two germline ends. This CDR3 is 13 amino acids long. The V gene's germline CDR1 is SGHTA and CDR2 FQGNSA. This chain's CDR3 is CASSSRRGEKLFF. CDR3 sequence (DNA): TGTGCCAGCAGCTCTCGGCGCGGTGAAAAACTGTTTTTT. Using reference TRBV7-2 and TRBJ1-4 for the parts outside the CDR3, the full variable domain is GAGVSQSPSNKVTEKGKDVELRCDPISGHTALYWYRQSLGQGLEFLIYFQGNSAPDKSGLPSDRFSAERTGGSVSTLTIQRTQQEDSAVYLCASSSRRGEKLFFGSGTQLSVL.

This clonotype was counted a few times. The chain employs TRBV6-1 and TRBJ1-6, with D maybe TRBD1 (6 bases). V lost 7 bases and J 3 bases, leaving 19 bases between the germline ends. There are 17 residues in the CDR3. Germline CDR1 and CDR2: MNHNS and SASEGT. CDR3 nucleotides: TGTGCCAGCACCATAGGGGGAGGGGGTTACTATAATTCACCCCTCCACTTT. It translates to CASTIGGGGYYNSPLHF.

The chain uses TRBV6-2 or TRBV6-3 and TRBJ2-7, with 8 bases aligning to TRBD2. Germline V gene data show CDR1 as MNHEY and CDR2 as SVGEGT. The CDR3 extends over 15 amino acids. The ends lost 7 bases at V and 3 bases at J; junction bases unmatched: 11. Here the CDR3 reads CASNPRSGGIYEQYF. CDR3 nucleotide sequence: TGTGCCAGCAACCCCAGGAGCGGGGGCATCTACGAGCAGTACTTC.

This clonotype was seen just once. The chain employs TRBV27 and TRBJ2-1, with TRBD2 matching 8 bases. Germline V gene sequence: CDR1 MNHEY, CDR2 SMNVEV (reference sequence). This CDR3 spans 13 amino acids. Unmatched junction bases numbered 2, after V lost 3 bases and J lost 7 bases. The CDR3 loop is CASSFSGSNEQFF. In nucleotides, the CDR3 is TGTGCCAGCAGTTTCAGCGGGAGTAATGAGCAGTTCTTC.

V usage is TRBV5-1 and J usage is TRBJ2-3; D not certain. This CDR3 is 11 amino acids long. CDR1 and CDR2 from the germline V gene are SGHRS and YFSETQ. Trimming shortened V by 7 bases and J by 5 bases, and 8 bases separated the two germline ends. The CDR3 loop reads CASPEQDTQYF. The CDR3 DNA sequence: TGCGCCAGCCCGGAGCAAGATACGCAGTATTTT.

This chain joins TRBV5-5 and TRBJ2-7; 10 bases are a match to TRBD1. The CDR3 runs 15 residues. The V and J ends lost 4 bases and 2 bases, in that order; junction bases with no gene match: 6. Germline V gene sequence: CDR1 SGHKS, CDR2 YYEKEE (reference sequence). The CDR3 DNA sequence: TGTGCCAGCAGCCCCCGGGACAGGGGAACCTACGAGCAGTACTTC. It yields the protein CASSPRDRGTYEQYF.

The gene calls are TRBV6-1 and TRBJ1-1; no clear D. V was cut by 8 bases and J by 0 bases, with 19 bases left in between. The CDR3 extends over 16 amino acids. Germline V CDR1 and CDR2: MNHNS, SASEGT. CDR3 DNA sequence: TGTGCCAGCGGAACCCCAGTTGGGCCCATGAACACTGAAGCTTTCTTT. Translating gives CASGTPVGPMNTEAFF.

There are many counts of this clonotype. The rearrangement joins TRBV4-3 to TRBJ2-1, with TRBD1 matching 7 bases. Looked up from germline, CDR1 is LGHNA and CDR2 is YSLEER. The CDR3 loop spans 18 amino acids. V shed 0 bases and J 2 bases; nucleotides not matched to a gene: 10. CDR3 bases: TGCGCCAGCAGCCAAGAGGACAGGACAGAGGTAACCTACAATGAGCAGTTCTTC. It specifies CASSQEDRTEVTYNEQFF.

The DNA of the CDR3 is TGTGCCAGCAGCTTAGCTAGGCAGTCTCTCCACGAGCAGTACTTC. This codes for CASSLARQSLHEQYF. The chain couples TRBV11-2 to TRBJ2-7; no clear D gene. The V end was cut by 1 base, the J end by 5 bases, with 15 bases between. This CDR3 has 15 residues. CDR1 is SGHAT, CDR2 FQNNGV, per germline.

The chain is built from TRBV14 and TRBJ2-3; D uncertain. CDR1 and CDR2 from the germline V gene are SGHDN and FVKESK. The CDR3 extends over 14 amino acids. The ends were cut back, 5 bases at V and 2 bases at J, with 11 bases in the middle. The CDR3 nucleotides are TGTGCCAGCAGCAACGCCCAGGACACAGATACGCAGTATTTT. It specifies CASSNAQDTDTQYF.

The rearrangement links TRBV6-2 or TRBV6-3 to TRBJ1-1; D not resolved. Germline V gene sequence: CDR1 MNHEY, CDR2 SVGEGT. CDR3 length equals 14 residues. Deletions cut 10 bases from V and 1 base from J, with 16 bases between. CDR3 amino acids: CATKAGLGNTEAFF. The CDR3, as DNA: TGTGCCACTAAAGCCGGACTAGGGAACACTGAAGCTTTCTTT.

Of note for this clonotype: A read error may produce the germline difference seen at one junction end. The genes are TRBV10-2 and TRBJ2-2, with 8 bases fitting TRBD1. The CDR3 is 13 amino acids. CDR1 and CDR2 (germline): WSHSY, SAAADI. In DNA form, the CDR3 reads TGCGCCGGCAGACAGGGGCGAACCGGGGAGCTGTTTTTT. Protein sequence: CAGRQGRTGELFF.

In its sample, this clonotype was seen once. The V call is TRBV5-1, the J call TRBJ2-7; no clear D. The J call may be faulty, since TRBJ2-5 better matches the DNA end. Germline V gives CDR1 SGHRS, CDR2 YFSETQ. The CDR3 covers 16 residues. The CDR3 here is CASSLSGRPSQETQYF. Written as DNA, the CDR3 is TGCGCCAGCAGCTTGTCTGGCAGACCCTCCCAAGAGACCCAGTACTTC.

This chain uses TRBV6-2 or TRBV6-3 with TRBJ2-3; D call uncertain. CDR1 MNHEY and CDR2 SVGEGT come from the germline V gene. V shed 4 bases and J shed 1 base, with 15 bases lying between them. The CDR3 is 16 amino acids. As DNA, the CDR3 is TGTGCCAGCAGTTCTTATAGCACCGAGGGCACAGATACGCAGTATTTT. Translated: CASSSYSTEGTDTQYF.

V is TRBV6-2 or TRBV6-3 and J is TRBJ1-5; TRBD1 agrees at 7 bases. Germline trimming cut 10 bases from V and 4 bases from J; bases unmatched to any gene: 7. The CDR3 is 13 amino acids. Germline assignment: CDR1 MNHEY and CDR2 SVGEGT. CDR3 loop: CAIGTVLNQPQHF. In DNA, the CDR3 is TGTGCCATCGGGACAGTCCTTAATCAGCCCCAGCATTTT.

This clonotype was counted only a few times. The V call is TRBV9, the J call TRBJ2-7, with 9 positions matching TRBD1. V gave up 4 bases and J gave up 5 bases; unmatched junction bases: 13. The germline gives CDR1 SGDLS, CDR2 YYNGEE. The CDR3 covers 16 residues. CDR3 DNA sequence: TGTGCCAGCAGCCCTCGGTTGGGACAGGGAAACAACGAGCAGTACTTC. It codes for CASSPRLGQGNNEQYF.

The chain is built from TRBV20-1 and TRBJ2-7, with 15 positions matching TRBD2. The J call may be wrong; the DNA end is better matched by TRBJ2-5. CDR1 DFQATT and CDR2 SNEGSKA come from the germline V gene (reference sequence). This CDR3 is built from 18 residues. CDR3: CSARVLRTSGGAGETQYF. In DNA, the CDR3 is TGCAGTGCTAGAGTTCTTAGGACTAGCGGGGGGGCCGGAGAGACCCAGTACTTC.

The chain carries TRBV6-2 or TRBV6-3 and TRBJ2-7; D ambiguous. Per the germline V gene, CDR1 is MNHEY and CDR2 is SVGEGT. The CDR3 is 15 amino acids. Trimming took off 2 bases at V and 4 bases at J, with 15 bases between the two ends. The CDR3 loop is CASSYVETFRYEQYF. As DNA, the CDR3 is TGTGCCAGCAGTTACGTCGAGACTTTCCGATACGAGCAGTACTTC.

This clonotype was counted only a few times. V usage is TRBV7-2 and J usage is TRBJ2-1, with 8 positions matching TRBD2. The CDR3 length is 15 residues. J was trimmed by 8 bases and V by 4 bases; bases with no gene match: 10. Germline V CDR1 and CDR2: SGHTA, FQGNSA. Here the CDR3 DNA reads TGTGCCAGCAGCTCAGCGGGGGCCTTTCGCGATGAGCAGTTCTTC. Translating gives CASSSAGAFRDEQFF.